Sequencing of this T cell receptor beta chain was carried out in a study of cytomegalovirus exposure and HLA in healthy donors. Study-wide findings and caveats: In a later analysis, productive TCRs from donors in an Asian-associated ancestry cluster reportedly carried fewer N-insertions than the cohort mean. In a later analysis, at a false discovery rate of 0.05, 15,000 to 20,000 TCR beta sequences were associated with HLA alleles.

60 Vbeta and 13 Jbeta primers were used in PCR. TCRdb keeps only in-frame clones here, not all; method: immunoSEQ multiplex PCR. This table has 100,000 to 150,000 clones, less than 90% appearing once. This clone was recorded once. Its specificity is not known. Despite likely unrecorded immune exposures, the donors were nominally healthy at the time of sampling. CDR3 length equals 18 residues. Germline V gene lookup returns CDR1 SGHDT and CDR2 YYEEEE. Trimming removed 4 bases from V and 0 bases from J; junction bases left unmatched: 11. Sample: PBMCs. The rearrangement uses TRBV5-6 and TRBJ2-3; 10 nucleotides match TRBD2. The clonotype originates from a man younger than 35 in good health and CMV-seropositive. The DNA of the CDR3 is TGTGCCAGCAGCGCCGTGGGGCTAGCGGGAGAAAGCACAGATACGCAGTATTTT. The encoded protein is CASSAVGLAGESTDTQYF.